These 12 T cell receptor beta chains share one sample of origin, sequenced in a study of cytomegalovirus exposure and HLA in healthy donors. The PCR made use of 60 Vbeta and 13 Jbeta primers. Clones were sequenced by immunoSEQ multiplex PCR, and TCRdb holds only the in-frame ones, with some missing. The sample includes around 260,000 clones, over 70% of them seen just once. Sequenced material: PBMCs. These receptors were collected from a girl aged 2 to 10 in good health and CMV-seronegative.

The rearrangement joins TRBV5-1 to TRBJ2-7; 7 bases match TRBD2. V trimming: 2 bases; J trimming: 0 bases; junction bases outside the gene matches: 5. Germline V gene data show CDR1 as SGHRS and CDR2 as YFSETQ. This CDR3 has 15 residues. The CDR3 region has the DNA TGCGCCAGCAGCTTCTCCGGCGGGAGCTCCTACGAGCAGTACTTC. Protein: CASSFSGGSSYEQYF.

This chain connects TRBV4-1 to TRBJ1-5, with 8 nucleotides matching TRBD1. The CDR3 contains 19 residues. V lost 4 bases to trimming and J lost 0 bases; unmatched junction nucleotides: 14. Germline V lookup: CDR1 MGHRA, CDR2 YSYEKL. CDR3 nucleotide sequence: TGCGCCAGCAGCCTCACAGGGGCAGGGGGCCGACTTAGCAATCAGCCCCAGCATTTT. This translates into CASSLTGAGGRLSNQPQHF.

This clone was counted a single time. As DNA, the CDR3 is TGTGCCAGCAGCCCTACAGGGCTCGGGGGCTACACCTTC. Amino acids: CASSPTGLGGYTF. The chain links TRBV6-5 to TRBJ1-2; tentative D call: TRBD1 (6 bases). V shed 6 bases and J shed 8 bases, with 16 bases lying between them. CDR3 length: 13 residues. Germline loops: CDR1 MNHEY, CDR2 SVGAGI.

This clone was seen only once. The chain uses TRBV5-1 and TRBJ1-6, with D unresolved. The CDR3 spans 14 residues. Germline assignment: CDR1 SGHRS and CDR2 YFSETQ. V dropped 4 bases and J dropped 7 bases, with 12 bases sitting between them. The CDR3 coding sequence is TGCGCCAGCAGCATTGAGGCGTCAAATTCACCCCTCCACTTT. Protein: CASSIEASNSPLHF.

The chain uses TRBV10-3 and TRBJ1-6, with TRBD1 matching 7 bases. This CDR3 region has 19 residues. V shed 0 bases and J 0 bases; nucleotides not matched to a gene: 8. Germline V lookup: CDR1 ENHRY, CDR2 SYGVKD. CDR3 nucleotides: TGTGCCATCAGTGAGTCGAAGGCCAGGGGGAGCTCCTATAATTCACCCCTCCACTTT. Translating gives CAISESKARGSSYNSPLHF.

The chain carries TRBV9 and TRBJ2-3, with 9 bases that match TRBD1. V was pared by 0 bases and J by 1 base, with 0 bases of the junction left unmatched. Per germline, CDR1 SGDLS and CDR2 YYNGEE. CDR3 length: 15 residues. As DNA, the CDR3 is TGTGCCAGCAGCGTAGACAGGGGGCGCACAGATACGCAGTATTTT. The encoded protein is CASSVDRGRTDTQYF.

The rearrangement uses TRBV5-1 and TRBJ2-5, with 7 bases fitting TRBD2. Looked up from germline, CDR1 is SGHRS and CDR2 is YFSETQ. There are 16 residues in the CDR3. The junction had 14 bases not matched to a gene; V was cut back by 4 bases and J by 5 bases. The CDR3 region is CASSRLSGTSSETQYF. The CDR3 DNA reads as TGCGCCAGCAGCCGATTAAGCGGGACGAGTAGTGAGACCCAGTACTTC.

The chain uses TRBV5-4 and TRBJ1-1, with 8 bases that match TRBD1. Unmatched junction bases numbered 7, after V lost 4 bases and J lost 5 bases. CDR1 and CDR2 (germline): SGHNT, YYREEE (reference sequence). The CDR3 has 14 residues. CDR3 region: CASSRTGPGTEAFF. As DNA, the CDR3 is TGTGCCAGCAGCCGGACAGGGCCCGGTACTGAAGCTTTCTTT.

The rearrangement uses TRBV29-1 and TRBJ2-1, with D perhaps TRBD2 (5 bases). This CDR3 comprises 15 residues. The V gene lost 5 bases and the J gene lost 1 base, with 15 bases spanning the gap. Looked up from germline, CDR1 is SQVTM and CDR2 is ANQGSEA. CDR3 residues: CSVPGVEWSYNEQFF. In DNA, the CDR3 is TGCAGCGTTCCCGGGGTAGAATGGTCCTACAATGAGCAGTTCTTC.

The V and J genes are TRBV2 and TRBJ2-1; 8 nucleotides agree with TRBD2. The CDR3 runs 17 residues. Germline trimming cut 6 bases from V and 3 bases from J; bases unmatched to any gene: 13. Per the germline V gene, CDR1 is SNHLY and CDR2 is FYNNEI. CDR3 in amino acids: CASSPRYGGGRYNEQFF. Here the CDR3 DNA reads TGTGCCAGCAGCCCACGCTACGGGGGGGGGCGCTACAATGAGCAGTTCTTC.

CDR3 bases: TGTGCCTGGAGGAGGGAGGACTACGAGCAGTACTTC. The encoded protein is CAWRREDYEQYF. V usage is TRBV30 and J usage is TRBJ2-7; maybe TRBD2 (6 bases). Germline V gene sequence: CDR1 GTSNPN, CDR2 SVGIG (reference sequence). Deletions cut 3 bases from V and 3 bases from J, with 9 bases between. The CDR3 length is 12 residues.

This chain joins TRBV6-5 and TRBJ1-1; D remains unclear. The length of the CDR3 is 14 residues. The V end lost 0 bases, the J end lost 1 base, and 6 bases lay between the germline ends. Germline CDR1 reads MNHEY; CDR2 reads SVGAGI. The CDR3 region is CASSYSGWNTEAFF. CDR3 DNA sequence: TGTGCCAGCAGTTACTCGGGCTGGAACACTGAAGCTTTCTTT.